The next 15 T cell receptor beta chains were all read from a single sample in a study of neurological immune-mediated disorders. MiXCR, applied by TCRdb to the 5' RACE reads, yields one record per CDR3 protein. Of roughly 60,000 distinct CDR3 sequences listed, 3% to 4.5% are singletons. Sequencing used PBMCs. These receptors were collected from a woman aged 30 to 39 with multiple sclerosis.

The chain carries TRBV6-2 or TRBV6-3 and TRBJ2-1; D may correspond to TRBD1 or TRBD2 (5 bases each). The CDR3 spans 14 residues. Trimming stripped 9 bases from V and 0 bases from J, with 12 bases between. The V gene's germline CDR1 is MNHEY and CDR2 SVGEGT. CDR3 in DNA: TGTGCCAGTAGGGACGGTAGCTCCTACAATGAGCAGTTCTTC. This gives the protein CASRDGSSYNEQFF.

The chain couples TRBV7-6 to TRBJ2-7, with a possible D match to TRBD1 (6 bases). Germline V lookup: CDR1 SGHVS, CDR2 FNYEAQ. This CDR3 spans 14 amino acids. V was trimmed by 4 bases and J by 0 bases, leaving 10 bases between them. CDR3 in DNA: TGTGCCAGCAGCTCGCGACAGGTCTCCTACGAGCAGTACTTC. It codes for CASSSRQVSYEQYF.

A few counts support this clonotype. With a much larger clone just one base away, this may be a read error. The J gene is TRBJ2-1, the V gene TRBV7-6, with D unresolved. Germline assignment: CDR1 SGHVS and CDR2 FNYEAQ. V lost 5 bases, J lost 0 bases, and 11 bases lay in between. The CDR3 totals 15 residues. The CDR3, as DNA: TGTGCCAGCAGCCAAGGGAAGAGCTCCTACAATGAGCAGTTCTTC. Encoded protein: CASSQGKSSYNEQFF.

About this clonotype itself: This may come from a read error, since a much larger clone is one base off. The chain has TRBV18 and TRBJ2-7; 8 positions agree with TRBD1. The length of the CDR3 is 15 residues. Germline CDR1 is KGHSH and CDR2 is LQKENI. CDR3 region: CSSSPGQGLSYEQYF. CDR3 DNA: TGTTCCAGCTCACCAGGACAGGGCCTCTCCTACGAGCAGTACTTC.

Many counts were recorded for this clonotype. The chain links TRBV14 to TRBJ1-1, with a tentative D call TRBD1 (6 bases). V lost 7 bases, J lost 1 base, and 10 bases lay in between. CDR3 length: 13 residues. The germline V gene encodes CDR1 SGHDN and CDR2 FVKESK. CDR3 DNA: TGTGCCAGCACTGAGACAGGGAACACTGAAGCTTTCTTT. Its translation is CASTETGNTEAFF.

This clonotype showed up many times. The chain carries TRBV12-3 or TRBV12-4 and TRBJ2-1; 9 nucleotides agree with TRBD1. This CDR3 has 14 amino acids. The J segment lost 5 bases and the V segment lost 6 bases, leaving 5 bases of the junction unmatched. The CDR3 region is CASSQGQGNNEQFF. CDR3 in DNA: TGTGCCAGCAGCCAGGGACAGGGTAACAATGAGCAGTTCTTC.

V gene TRBV19 combines with J gene TRBJ2-7; 8 nucleotides line up with TRBD2. Germline V gene data show CDR1 as LNHDA and CDR2 as SQIVND (reference sequence). The V gene end was trimmed by 1 base and the J gene end by 5 bases; junction bases not matched to a gene: 7. This CDR3 contains 15 residues. CDR3 sequence reads: CASSIGSGRANEQYF. CDR3 DNA sequence: TGTGCCAGTAGTATAGGGTCCGGGAGGGCGAACGAGCAGTACTTC.

Turning to this clonotype: With a much larger clone just one base away, this may be a read error. The chain links TRBV19 to TRBJ2-7, with 7 bases matching TRBD1. This CDR3 is 13 amino acids long. With V trimmed by 5 bases and J by 7 bases, 8 bases remained unmatched. CDR1 is LNHDA, CDR2 SQIVND, per germline (reference sequence). The CDR3 nucleotides are TGTGCCAGTAGTCCGACAGGGTGGGGAGAGCAGTACTTC. Its translation is CASSPTGWGEQYF.

The sample holds many counts of this clonotype. This chain connects TRBV7-3 to TRBJ2-5; TRBD1 or TRBD2 may be the D gene (5 bases each). CDR3 length equals 13 residues. Trimming took 5 bases from V and 2 from J, leaving 9 bases between them. In germline, CDR1 is SGHTA, CDR2 FQGTGA. The CDR3 region is CASSPGPQETQYF. The CDR3, as DNA: TGTGCCAGCAGCCCGGGACCGCAAGAGACCCAGTACTTC.

The chain couples TRBV20-1 to TRBJ2-5; unclear D gene. Trimming cost V 4 bases and J 6 bases, with 15 bases left between them. CDR3 length equals 13 residues. Germline V gene data show CDR1 as DFQATT and CDR2 as SNEGSKA (reference sequence). Here the CDR3 reads CSATKSGPQTQYF. In DNA form, the CDR3 reads TGCAGTGCTACTAAATCTGGCCCCCAGACCCAGTACTTC.

This clonotype was seen repeatedly, ten times or more. This rearrangement joins TRBV5-1 to TRBJ2-3; D unclear. This CDR3 is 14 amino acids long. V gave up 3 bases and J gave up 3 bases, with 11 bases separating them. From germline, CDR1 is SGHRS and CDR2 YFSETQ. CDR3 DNA sequence: TGCGCCAGCAGCTATCGAAGTTATACAGATACGCAGTATTTT. It codes for CASSYRSYTDTQYF. The whole variable domain, remainder taken from reference TRBV5-1 and TRBJ2-3, is KAGVTQTPRYLIKTRGQQVTLSCSPISGHRSVSWYQQTPGQGLQFLFEYFSETQRNKGNFPGRFSGRQFSNSRSEMNVSTLELGDSALYLCASSYRSYTDTQYFGPGTRLTVL.

As regards this clonotype: Mismatch with germline at one junction end may stem from a read error. V is TRBV20-1 and J is TRBJ1-4, with D tentatively TRBD1 (5 bases). CDR1 DFQATT and CDR2 SNEGSKA come from the germline V gene (reference sequence). The CDR3 is made up of 14 amino acids. The CDR3 loop is CSARSGATNDKLFF. The CDR3 DNA follows: TGCAGTGCTAGATCCGGGGCAACTAATGACAAACTGTTTTTT.

This clonotype was seen at least ten times. The germline gene is not matched at one end of the junction; a read error may be the cause. V gene TRBV9 combines with J gene TRBJ1-6; a possible D gene is TRBD1 (5 bases). The CDR3 length is 15 residues. Per germline, CDR1 SGDLS and CDR2 YYNGEE. The CDR3 DNA follows: TGTGCCAGCAGCGCCGAACCCAGGGAAAATTCACCCCTCAACTTT. Amino acids: CASSAEPRENSPLNF. Full variable domain (outside the CDR3, taken from reference TRBV9 and TRBJ1-6): DSGVTQTPKHLITATGQRVTLRCSPRSGDLSVYWYQQSLDQGLQFLIQYYNGEERAKGNILERFSAQQFPDLHSELNLSSLELGDSALYFCASSAEPRENSPLNFGNGTRLTVT.

This clonotype came up many times. The chain is built from TRBV20-1 and TRBJ2-7; D is unclear. The CDR3 totals 12 residues. Germline lookup yields CDR1 DFQATT and CDR2 SNEGSKA (reference sequence). Trimming cost V 3 bases and J 5 bases, with 11 bases left between them. CDR3 sequence (DNA): TGCAGTGCTAGTCGAAATTCCCACGAGCAGTACTTC. Translating gives CSASRNSHEQYF.

Ten or more counts support this clonotype. This chain uses TRBV20-1 with TRBJ1-1; D is unresolved. The CDR3 covers 15 residues. V lost 0 bases and J lost 0, with 11 bases in between. The germline gives CDR1 DFQATT, CDR2 SNEGSKA (reference sequence). The CDR3 spells CSARDWSEVNTEAFF. For the CDR3, the DNA is TGCAGTGCTAGAGATTGGTCAGAGGTGAACACTGAAGCTTTCTTT.